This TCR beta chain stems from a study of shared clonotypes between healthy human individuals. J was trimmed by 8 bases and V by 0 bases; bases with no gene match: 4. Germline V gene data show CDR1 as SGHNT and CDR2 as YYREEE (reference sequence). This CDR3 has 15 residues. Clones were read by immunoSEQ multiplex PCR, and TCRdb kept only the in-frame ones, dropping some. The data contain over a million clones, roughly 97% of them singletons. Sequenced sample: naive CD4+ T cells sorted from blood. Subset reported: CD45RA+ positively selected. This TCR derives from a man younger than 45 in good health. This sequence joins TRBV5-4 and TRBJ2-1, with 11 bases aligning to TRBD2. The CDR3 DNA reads TGTGCCAGCAGCTTGGTAGCGGGAGGGGGCTATGAGCAGTTCTTC. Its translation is CASSLVAGGGYEQFF.